The sequence of this T cell receptor (beta chain) was determined in a study of blood T cells in healthy people across ages. The germline gives CDR1 MNHEY, CDR2 SVGAGI. Trimming left V 6 bases short and J 6 bases short, with 15 bases between. The CDR3 is 14 amino acids. There are many counts of this clonotype. With a J-beta primer mix and a sample-barcoded 5' primer, a second PCR ran 7 to 11 cycles. TCRdb re-derived calls from the 5' RACE reads in MiXCR, one entry per CDR3 protein. Of about 640,000 distinct CDR3 sequences in the sample, approximately 30% were seen once. The TCR sequence derives from a woman of 80 years or more in good health. The V gene is TRBV6-5, the J gene TRBJ1-5, with D possibly TRBD1 on 6 matching bases. Sequences were obtained from blood. For the CDR3, the DNA is TGTGCCAGCAGACTACAGGGTGGGGGTCAGCCCCAGCATTTT. It translates to CASRLQGGGQPQHF.